The 23 T cell receptor beta chains below come from one sample, sequenced in a study of T cells expressing NK-cell markers. TCRdb re-called the 5' RACE reads and shows each CDR3 protein once, DNA omitted. The sample holds some 460,000 distinct CDR3 sequences. The sequencing sample was made of blood T cells: a sorted CD56 or NKG2C T cell subset, CD4+ or CD8+ T cells, or bulk PBMC T cells (not recorded which). Receptor source: a woman aged 45 to 65 in good health.

The chain recombines TRBV2 with TRBJ2-3. This CDR3 has 13 residues. Germline lookup yields CDR1 SNHLY and CDR2 FYNNEI. The CDR3 here is CASSLKVGDTQYF.

The chain recombines TRBV27 with TRBJ2-4; TCRdb gives TRBD2 as the D gene, but with no DNA this cannot be confirmed. The CDR3 is made up of 16 amino acids. The germline V gene encodes CDR1 MNHEY and CDR2 SMNVEV (reference sequence). CDR3 sequence reads: CAPGAGRACIKNIQYF.

This chain links TRBV3-1 with TRBJ1-2; with no DNA, the TCRdb D assignment of TRBD1 cannot be verified. Germline V gene lookup returns CDR1 LGHDT and CDR2 YNNKEL (reference sequence). This CDR3 contains 15 residues. The chain's CDR3 is CASSLAGGGNYGYTF.

CDR3 region: CASSLGDRVWETQYF. The chain links TRBV27 to TRBJ2-5; TCRdb indicates TRBD1, and absent DNA this call remains unverified. Germline CDR1 reads MNHEY; CDR2 reads SMNVEV (reference sequence). The length of the CDR3 is 15 residues.

The CDR3 sequence is CSANSRGVNSPLHF. The chain joins TRBV20-1 to TRBJ1-6; absent DNA, TCRdb's TRBD1 call cannot be checked. The length of the CDR3 is 14 residues. CDR1 is DFQATT, CDR2 SNEGSKA, per germline (reference sequence).

The rearrangement uses TRBV6-5 and TRBJ1-2; TCRdb's assignment of TRBD1 cannot be checked, as there is no DNA. The CDR3 runs to 16 residues. Per the germline V gene, CDR1 is MNHEY and CDR2 is SVGAGI. CDR3 sequence: CASSRNRGATNYGYTF.

The V gene is TRBV6-2 or TRBV6-3, the J gene TRBJ2-2. Germline V CDR1 and CDR2: MNHEY, SVGEGT. The CDR3 is 12 residues long. CDR3 loop: CASKPSPGELFF.

The chain is built from TRBV7-2 and TRBJ2-1; TCRdb proposes TRBD2, but this gene call is untestable without DNA. The CDR3 has 17 amino acids. The germline gives CDR1 SGHTA, CDR2 FQGNSA. This CDR3 is CASSLWTRLATYNEQFF. Full variable domain (outside the CDR3, taken from reference TRBV7-2 and TRBJ2-1): GAGVSQSPSNKVTEKGKDVELRCDPISGHTALYWYRQSLGQGLEFLIYFQGNSAPDKSGLPSDRFSAERTGGSVSTLTIQRTQQEDSAVYLCASSLWTRLATYNEQFFGPGTRLTVL.

The chain couples TRBV5-5 to TRBJ2-5. CDR3 length: 13 residues. Per germline, CDR1 SGHKS and CDR2 YYEKEE (reference sequence). CDR3 amino acids: CASSPVLGETQYF.

The rearrangement joins TRBV2 to TRBJ2-3; there is no DNA to check the TCRdb D call of TRBD2. Germline-derived CDR1 and CDR2 are SNHLY and FYNNEI. This CDR3 is built from 17 residues. CDR3 amino acids: CASAAFGVGLAGSGQYF.

The J gene is TRBJ2-1, the V gene TRBV5-1; the TRBD2 assignment by TCRdb is unverifiable without DNA. The CDR3 totals 17 residues. CDR1 is SGHRS and CDR2 is YFSETQ in the germline V gene. CDR3 protein: CASSLPAERALPNEQFF.

This rearrangement joins TRBV10-3 to TRBJ2-7; as DNA is missing, the TRBD2 call by TCRdb cannot be tested. The CDR3 totals 14 residues. CDR1 is ENHRY, CDR2 SYGVKD, per germline. CDR3 sequence: CATSATSGPGEQYF.

V usage is TRBV12-3 or TRBV12-4 and J usage is TRBJ2-3; TCRdb's D call of TRBD1 is untestable without DNA. The CDR3 has 14 residues. CDR3 loop: CASGLWGPADTQYF.

V is TRBV5-1 and J is TRBJ2-2; as DNA is missing, the TRBD2 call by TCRdb cannot be tested. The CDR3 runs 19 residues. Germline V gives CDR1 SGHRS, CDR2 YFSETQ. The CDR3: CASSLTPGLAGTNTGELFF. The full variable domain, with the rest looked up from reference TRBV5-1 and TRBJ2-2, is KAGVTQTPRYLIKTRGQQVTLSCSPISGHRSVSWYQQTPGQGLQFLFEYFSETQRNKGNFPGRFSGRQFSNSRSEMNVSTLELGDSALYLCASSLTPGLAGTNTGELFFGEGSRLTVL.

The chain recombines TRBV11-2 with TRBJ2-1; the TRBD2 assignment by TCRdb is unverifiable without DNA. CDR3 length: 14 residues. Germline V lookup: CDR1 SGHAT, CDR2 FQNNGV. CDR3 amino acids: CASSASGTYNEQFF.

The J gene is TRBJ1-2, the V gene TRBV10-3; the TCRdb D gene call, TRBD1, has no DNA to confirm it. There are 16 residues in the CDR3. Looked up from germline, CDR1 is ENHRY and CDR2 is SYGVKD. CDR3 in amino acids: CAISESPRGGLFSYTF.

The chain couples TRBV12-5 to TRBJ2-2; with no DNA, the TCRdb D assignment of TRBD1 cannot be verified. The CDR3 loop spans 17 amino acids. Germline V lookup: CDR1 LGHNT, CDR2 FRNRAP. Here the CDR3 reads CASGFARGHANTGELFF.

V is TRBV2 and J is TRBJ2-1; checking the TCRdb D call of TRBD1 is not possible without DNA. The CDR3 runs 13 residues. Germline V gene data show CDR1 as SNHLY and CDR2 as FYNNEI. The CDR3 protein is CASSEVGGNEQFF.

The chain uses TRBV12-3 or TRBV12-4 and TRBJ2-1. This CDR3 region has 13 residues. The CDR3 protein is CASARRSYNEQFF.

The V gene is TRBV18, the J gene TRBJ1-2. CDR3 length equals 14 residues. Germline CDR1 reads KGHSH; CDR2 reads LQKENI. The CDR3 sequence is CASSPDVAVYGYTF. The full variable domain, in which reference TRBV18 and TRBJ1-2 provide the parts outside the CDR3, is NAGVMQNPRHLVRRRGQEARLRCSPMKGHSHVYWYRQLPEEGLKFMVYLQKENIIDESGMPKERFSAEFPKEGPSILRIQQVVRGDSAAYFCASSPDVAVYGYTFGSGTRLTVV.

The chain links TRBV7-9 to TRBJ2-7. This CDR3 comprises 14 residues. Germline loops: CDR1 SEHNR, CDR2 FQNEAQ (reference sequence). The CDR3 spells CASSPFGGDYEQYF.

The J gene is TRBJ2-5, the V gene TRBV6-2 or TRBV6-3; the D gene TCRdb calls, TRBD2, cannot be checked with no DNA. The V gene's germline CDR1 is MNHEY and CDR2 SVGEGT. The CDR3 covers 14 residues. CDR3 in amino acids: CASSYSSPAGTQYF.

This chain joins TRBV20-1 and TRBJ1-1; lacking DNA, the TRBD1 call made by TCRdb goes unchecked. Per germline, CDR1 DFQATT and CDR2 SNEGSKA (reference sequence). The CDR3 has 17 residues. The CDR3 region is CSARVLIGGGGNTEAFF.